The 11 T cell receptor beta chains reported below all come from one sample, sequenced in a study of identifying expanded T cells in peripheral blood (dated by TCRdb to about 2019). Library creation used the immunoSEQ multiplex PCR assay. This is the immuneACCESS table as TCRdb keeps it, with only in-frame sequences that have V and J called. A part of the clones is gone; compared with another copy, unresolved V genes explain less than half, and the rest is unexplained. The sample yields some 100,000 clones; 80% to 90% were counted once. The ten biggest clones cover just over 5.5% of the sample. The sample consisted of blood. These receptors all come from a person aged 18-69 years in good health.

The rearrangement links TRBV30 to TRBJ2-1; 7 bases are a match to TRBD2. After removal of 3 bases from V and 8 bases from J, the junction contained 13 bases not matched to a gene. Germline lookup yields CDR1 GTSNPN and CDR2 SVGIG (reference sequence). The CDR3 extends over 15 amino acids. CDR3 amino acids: CAWSRGAGVLDEQFF. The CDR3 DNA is TGTGCCTGGAGCCGAGGGGCGGGAGTGTTAGATGAGCAGTTCTTC.

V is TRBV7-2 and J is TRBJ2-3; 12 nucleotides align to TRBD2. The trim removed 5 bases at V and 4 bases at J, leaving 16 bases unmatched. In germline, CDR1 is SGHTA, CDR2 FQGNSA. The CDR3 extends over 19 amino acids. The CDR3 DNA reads TGTGCCAGCAGCCGTATTATGACTAGCGGGAGAGGGTGGGCAGATACGCAGTATTTT. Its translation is CASSRIMTSGRGWADTQYF.

CDR3 nucleotide sequence: TGTGCCGGTGAGTATGACAGGCAACTCATGAACACTGAAGCTTTCTTT. This gives the protein CAGEYDRQLMNTEAFF. V is TRBV19 and J is TRBJ1-1; the D gene is possibly TRBD1 (6 bases). V dropped 11 bases and J dropped 0 bases, with 22 bases sitting between them. From germline, CDR1 is LNHDA and CDR2 SQIVND (reference sequence). This CDR3 spans 16 amino acids.

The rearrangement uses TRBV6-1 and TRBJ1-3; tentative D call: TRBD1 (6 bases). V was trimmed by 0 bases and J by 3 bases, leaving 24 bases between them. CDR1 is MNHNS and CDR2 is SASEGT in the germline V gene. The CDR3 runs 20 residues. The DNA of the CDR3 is TGTGCCAGCAGTGAAGCTTTGGGAGTCTGGGGGGCGATCGGTGGAAACACCATATATTTT. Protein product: CASSEALGVWGAIGGNTIYF.

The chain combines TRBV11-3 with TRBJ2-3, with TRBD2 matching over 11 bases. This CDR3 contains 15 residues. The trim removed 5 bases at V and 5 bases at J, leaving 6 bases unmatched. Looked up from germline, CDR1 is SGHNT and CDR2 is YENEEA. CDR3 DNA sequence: TGTGCCAGCAGCAAAACTAGCGGGAGCGGAGATACGCAGTATTTT. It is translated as CASSKTSGSGDTQYF.

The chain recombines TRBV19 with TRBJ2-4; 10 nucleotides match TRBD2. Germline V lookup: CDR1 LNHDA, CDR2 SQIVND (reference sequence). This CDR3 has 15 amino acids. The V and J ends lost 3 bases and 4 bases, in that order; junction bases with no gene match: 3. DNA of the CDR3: TGTGCCAGTAGTATCACACTAGCGGGGAAAAACATTCAGTACTTC. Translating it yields CASSITLAGKNIQYF.

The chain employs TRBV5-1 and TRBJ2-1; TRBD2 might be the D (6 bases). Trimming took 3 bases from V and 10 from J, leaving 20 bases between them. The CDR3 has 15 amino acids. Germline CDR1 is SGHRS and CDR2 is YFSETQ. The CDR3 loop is CASSSGTAISREQFF. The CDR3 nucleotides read TGCGCCAGCAGCTCCGGGACTGCAATCTCGCGGGAGCAGTTCTTC.

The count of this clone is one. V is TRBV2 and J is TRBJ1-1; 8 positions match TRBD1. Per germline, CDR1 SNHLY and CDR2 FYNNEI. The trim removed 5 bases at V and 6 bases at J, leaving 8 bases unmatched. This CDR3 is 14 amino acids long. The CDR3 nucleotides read TGTGCCAGCAGTCAAATGGACAGGGTCTCTGAAGCTTTCTTT. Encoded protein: CASSQMDRVSEAFF.

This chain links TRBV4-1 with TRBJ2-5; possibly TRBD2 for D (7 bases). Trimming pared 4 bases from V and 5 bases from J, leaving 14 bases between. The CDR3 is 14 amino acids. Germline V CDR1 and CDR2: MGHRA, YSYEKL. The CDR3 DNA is TGCGCCAGCAGCCCTGCGGGGGCTGGGGAGACCCAGTACTTC. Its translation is CASSPAGAGETQYF.

The CDR3 DNA is TGTGCCAGCAGAAGGGCGGGAGGGAGTGAGGGCTACACCTTC. Its translation is CASRRAGGSEGYTF. The rearrangement joins TRBV6-6 to TRBJ1-2; D unclear. There are 14 residues in the CDR3. Germline loops: CDR1 MNHNY, CDR2 SVGAGI (reference sequence). V was clipped by 6 bases and J by 8 bases, with 19 bases between them.

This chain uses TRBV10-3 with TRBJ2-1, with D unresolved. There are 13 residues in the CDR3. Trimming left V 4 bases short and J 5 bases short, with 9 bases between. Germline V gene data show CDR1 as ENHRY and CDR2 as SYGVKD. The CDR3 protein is CAISGPRNNEQFF. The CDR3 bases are TGTGCCATCAGTGGACCTCGAAACAATGAGCAGTTCTTC.